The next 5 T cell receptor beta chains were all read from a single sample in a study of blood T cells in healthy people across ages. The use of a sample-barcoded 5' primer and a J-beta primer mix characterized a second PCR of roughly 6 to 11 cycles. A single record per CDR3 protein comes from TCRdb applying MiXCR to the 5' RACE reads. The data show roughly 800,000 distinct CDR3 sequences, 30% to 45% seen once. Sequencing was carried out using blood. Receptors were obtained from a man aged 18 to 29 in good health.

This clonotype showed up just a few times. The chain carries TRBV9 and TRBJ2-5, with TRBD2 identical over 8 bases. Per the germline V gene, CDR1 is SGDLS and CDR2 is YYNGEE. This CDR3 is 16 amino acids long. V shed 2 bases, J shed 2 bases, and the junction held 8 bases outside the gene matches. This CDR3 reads CASSVFGGGTQETQYF. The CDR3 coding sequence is TGTGCCAGCAGCGTTTTCGGGGGGGGGACACAAGAGACCCAGTACTTC. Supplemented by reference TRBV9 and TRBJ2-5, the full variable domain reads DSGVTQTPKHLITATGQRVTLRCSPRSGDLSVYWYQQSLDQGLQFLIQYYNGEERAKGNILERFSAQQFPDLHSELNLSSLELGDSALYFCASSVFGGGTQETQYFGPGTRLLVL.

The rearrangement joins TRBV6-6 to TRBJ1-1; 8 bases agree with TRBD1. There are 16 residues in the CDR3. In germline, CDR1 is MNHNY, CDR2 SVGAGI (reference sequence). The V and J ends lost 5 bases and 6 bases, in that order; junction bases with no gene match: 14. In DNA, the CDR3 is TGTGCCAGCAGTCCGAACCAGGGGGCGTACTCGGCTGAAGCTTTCTTT. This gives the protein CASSPNQGAYSAEAFF.

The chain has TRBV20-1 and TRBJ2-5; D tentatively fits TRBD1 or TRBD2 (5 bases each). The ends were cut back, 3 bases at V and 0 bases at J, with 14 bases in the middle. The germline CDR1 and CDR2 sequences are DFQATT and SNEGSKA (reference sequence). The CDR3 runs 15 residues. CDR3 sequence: CSASGTPGNQETQYF. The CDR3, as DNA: TGCAGTGCTAGCGGGACCCCAGGAAACCAAGAGACCCAGTACTTC.

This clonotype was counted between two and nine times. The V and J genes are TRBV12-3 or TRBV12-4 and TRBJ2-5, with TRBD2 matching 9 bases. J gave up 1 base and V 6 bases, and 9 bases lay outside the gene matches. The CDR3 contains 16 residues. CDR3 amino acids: CASRKISGGPQETQYF. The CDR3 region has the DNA TGTGCCAGCAGGAAGATTAGCGGGGGACCCCAAGAGACCCAGTACTTC.

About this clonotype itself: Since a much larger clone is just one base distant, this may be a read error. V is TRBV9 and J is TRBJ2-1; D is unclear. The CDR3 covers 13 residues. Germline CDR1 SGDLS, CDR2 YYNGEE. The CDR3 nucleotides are TGTACCAGCAGCCCCCCCCCCGATAATGAGCAGTTCTTC. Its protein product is CTSSPPPDNEQFF. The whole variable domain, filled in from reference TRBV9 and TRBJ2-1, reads DSGVTQTPKHLITATGQRVTLRCSPRSGDLSVYWYQQSLDQGLQFLIQYYNGEERAKGNILERFSAQQFPDLHSELNLSSLELGDSALYFCTSSPPPDNEQFFGPGTRLTVL.